This TCR beta chain was sequenced during a study of blood T cell repertoires in COVID-19 (dated by TCRdb to about 2020). Notes on the research overall: The collaborator samples originated in the United States, Italy and Spain and spanned the acute and convalescent phases of COVID-19. The sample metadata nearly always contained a de-identified subject ID, COVID-19 status, age in years and sex. Samples were obtained from the ongoing ImmuneRACE study (first 160 participants) and from 950 to 1,500 subjects provided by 6 global collaborators. A freely available public database, intended as a resource for researchers studying the immune response to SARS-CoV-2, is where the repertoires were released. The prospective study material was composed of cDNA or gDNA derived from T cells, B-cell-depleted T cells, or PBMCs. HLA class I and class II types, where available, came from metadata supplied by the sample provider rather than from assay-based typing. The dataset comprised deeply sampled blood TCRbeta repertoires from subjects exposed to, actively infected with, or recovered from COVID-19. Here is what the overall study found, with its caveats: The quantity of clinical and demographic metadata differed by source and by participant and was supplied without curation.

TCRbeta CDR3 regions were amplified from genomic DNA by means of the immunoSEQ Assay, a bias-controlled multiplex PCR. The study's own analysis went as follows. The number of nucleated cells in each sample was estimated by amplification of reference gene primers within the assay. To quantify the absolute abundance of each unique TCRbeta CDR3 rearrangement, sequence reads were collapsed and filtered. For each sample, productive Simpson clonality was calculated by taking the square root of Simpson's diversity index across productive rearrangements. This immuneACCESS table, as held by TCRdb, lists in-frame sequences with V and J called but not all clones. Of the missing ones, under half trace to an unresolved V gene in checked studies; the others have no known cause. The D gene and trimming were derived from the DNA, and the V and J assignments and clone size from that table. This sample comprises over 250,000 clones, under 90% of them detected only once. The ten largest account for less than 2.5% of the sample.

The CDR3 covers 14 residues, taking in both the cysteine and the phenylalanine. Only the CDR3 part of the read is kept: 42 bases, read in frame from the first base. Based on the germline V gene, the CDR1 and CDR2 sequences are SGHNT and YENEEA. The V end loses 1 base and the J end loses 4 bases, and a stretch of 10 bases separates them. The count of this clone is one. Its antigen is unknown. No qualities accompany the bases; no much larger clone lies one base away. Whole blood was collected in K2EDTA tubes by collaborating institutions according to the institutions' own protocols. Collaborator samples were shipped for TCRbeta analysis as frozen whole blood, isolated PBMCs, or DNA extracted from either sample type.

The sample taken for sequencing was peripheral blood. This chain joins TRBV11-3 to TRBJ2-5; a weak D assignment points to TRBD2 (6 bases agree). The TCR sequence derives from a man aged 50 to 60 with acute or convalescent COVID-19. The CDR3 corresponds to CASSLGHSGETQYF. The nucleotide sequence is TGTGCCAGCAGCTTAGGGCATAGCGGAGAGACCCAGTACTTC.